A selection of T cell receptor beta chains follows, all from one sample in a study of cytomegalovirus exposure and HLA in healthy donors. Produced via immunoSEQ multiplex PCR; TCRdb's table is partial and in-frame only. This sample contains 150,000 to 200,000 clones. Material for sequencing was PBMCs. These receptors originate from a man in his thirties or forties in good health and CMV-seronegative. Both conserved end residues are part of each CDR3. D genes are given only for firm matches.

>.|TRBJ2-1|TRBV7-9
CASSPGSTYYNEQFF
TGTGCCAGCAGCCCCGGGTCTACCTACTACAATGAGCAGTTCTTC
>.|TRBJ2-7|TRBV10-2
CASSGQGIDEQYF
TGCGCCAGCAGTGGCCAGGGAATCGACGAGCAGTACTTC
>TRBD2|TRBJ2-5|TRBV6-6
CASSLPGLVTETQYF
TGTGCCAGCAGCTTACCGGGACTAGTTACCGAGACCCAGTACTTC
>.|TRBJ2-7|TRBV6-5
CASSVDILSYEQYF
TGTGCCAGCTCCGTGGACATTCTATCCTACGAGCAGTACTTC
>TRBD1|TRBJ1-1|TRBV5-1
CASSFDRGSTEAFF
TGCGCCAGCAGCTTCGACAGGGGGAGCACTGAAGCTTTCTTT
>.|TRBJ2-3|TRBV28
CASSWGTSNTDTQYF
TGTGCCAGCAGCTGGGGGACATCGAACACAGATACGCAGTATTTT
>.|TRBJ2-5|TRBV7-6
CASSFGGSQETQYF
TGTGCCAGCAGCTTTGGAGGGTCTCAAGAGACCCAGTACTTC
>TRBD1|TRBJ2-1|TRBV5-1
CASGVGGSEQFF
TGCGCCAGCGGGGTAGGGGGCAGTGAGCAGTTCTTC
>TRBD2|TRBJ2-3|TRBV13
CASSSGTSGRTDTQYF
TGTGCCAGCAGCTCCGGGACTAGCGGACGCACAGATACGCAGTATTTT
>TRBD1|TRBJ2-2|TRBV5-8
CASTIGQGVLAGELFF
TGTGCCAGCACCATCGGACAGGGTGTGTTGGCCGGGGAGCTGTTTTTT
>TRBD2|TRBJ2-1|TRBV5-8
CASSLGLAGAEQFF
TGTGCCAGCAGCTTGGGACTAGCGGGAGCTGAGCAGTTCTTC
>.|TRBJ2-2|TRBV7-9
CASSLEGPGELFF
TGTGCCAGCAGTTTGGAGGGGCCCGGGGAGCTGTTTTTT
>.|TRBJ2-5|TRBV18
CASSPQGRKETQYF
TGTGCCAGCTCACCGCAGGGGCGTAAAGAGACCCAGTACTTC
>TRBD2|TRBJ2-7|TRBV30
CAWTLGLAGGEQYF
TGTGCCTGGACCCTCGGACTAGCCGGCGGGGAGCAGTACTTC
>.|TRBJ1-2|TRBV2
CASSEALWHF
TGTGCCAGCAGTGAAGCCCTGTGGCACTTC
>.|TRBJ2-4|TRBV6-1
CASSEALRRVLAKNIQYF
TGTGCCAGCAGTGAAGCGCTTCGGAGGGTTCTAGCCAAAAACATTCAGTACTTC
>.|TRBJ1-2|TRBV30
CAWRLGGGAGVGYTF
TGTGCCTGGAGGCTTGGGGGGGGCGCGGGCGTCGGCTACACCTTC
>.|TRBJ2-7|TRBV4-3
CASSPAPSYEQYF
TGCGCCAGCAGCCCAGCTCCTAGCTACGAGCAGTACTTC
>.|TRBJ2-1|TRBV7-2
CASSPSHYNEQFF
TGTGCCAGCAGCCCTTCACACTACAATGAGCAGTTCTTC
>.|TRBJ2-6|TRBV4-1
CASSQTGISGANVLTF
TGCGCCAGCAGCCAGACAGGAATCTCTGGGGCCAACGTCCTGACTTTC
>.|TRBJ2-1|TRBV25-1
CASSESVYNEQFF
TGTGCCAGCAGTGAGAGTGTGTACAATGAGCAGTTCTTC
>.|TRBJ2-7|TRBV10-2
CASRETVTYEQYF
TGCGCCAGCAGGGAGACAGTTACCTACGAGCAGTACTTC
>TRBD2|TRBJ2-2|TRBV4-1
CASSQPGLAGGPNTGELFF
TGCGCCAGCAGCCAACCGGGACTAGCGGGAGGCCCGAACACCGGGGAGCTGTTTTTT
>TRBD1|TRBJ1-5|TRBV6-6
CASSLGQMVHQPQHF
TGTGCCAGCAGTTTGGGACAGATGGTCCATCAGCCCCAGCATTTT
>.|TRBJ2-1|TRBV18
CASSPGGPANNEQFF
TGTGCCAGCTCACCCGGAGGGCCTGCTAACAATGAGCAGTTCTTC
>.|TRBJ1-6|TRBV7-3
CASSFLGPNSPLHF
TGTGCCAGCAGCTTCCTAGGTCCAAATTCACCCCTCCACTTT
>.|TRBJ2-5|TRBV5-5
CASSLLLETQYF
TGTGCCAGCAGCTTGTTATTAGAGACCCAGTACTTC
>.|TRBJ1-1|TRBV5-1
CASTPPGGNTEAFF
TGCGCCAGCACCCCCCCCGGGGGAAACACTGAAGCTTTCTTT
>.|TRBJ1-1|TRBV10-3
CAIWGTNAEAFF
TGTGCCATCTGGGGGACTAACGCTGAAGCTTTCTTT
>.|TRBJ1-5|TRBV6-5
CASSPRREEPQHF
TGTGCCAGCAGCCCTCGCAGGGAGGAGCCCCAGCATTTT
>.|TRBJ2-1|TRBV5-1
CASRRGPEQFF
TGCGCCAGCAGAAGGGGCCCGGAGCAGTTCTTC
>TRBD2|TRBJ2-7|TRBV6-1
CASSGTSARLF
TGTGCCAGCAGTGGGACTAGCGCAAGACTCTTC
>.|TRBJ2-1|TRBV5-1
CASSLAGNEQFF
TGCGCCAGCAGCTTGGCCGGGAATGAGCAGTTCTTC
>.|TRBJ1-2|TRBV7-9
CASSLTENYGYTF
TGTGCCAGCAGCTTAACCGAGAACTATGGCTACACCTTC
>.|TRBJ2-1|TRBV5-1
CASSLIGSGYNEQFF
TGCGCCAGCAGCTTGATCGGGAGCGGCTACAATGAGCAGTTCTTC
>.|TRBJ1-1|TRBV4-1
CASSQPQGTTEAFF
TGCGCCAGCAGCCAACCCCAGGGTACCACTGAAGCTTTCTTT
>TRBD1|TRBJ2-2|TRBV5-1
CASSLRTGQTGELFF
TGCGCCAGCAGCCTCCGGACAGGGCAAACCGGGGAGCTGTTTTTT
>.|TRBJ1-2|TRBV5-6
CASSLGRYYGYTF
TGTGCCAGCAGCTTGGGCCGGTACTATGGCTACACCTTC
>.|TRBJ1-5|TRBV6-1
CATQGGNQPQHF
TGTGCCACCCAAGGAGGGAACCAGCCCCAGCATTTT
>.|TRBJ1-1|TRBV27
CASTMRSGVDTEAFF
TGTGCCAGCACCATGAGGTCGGGGGTAGATACTGAAGCTTTCTTT
>TRBD2|TRBJ2-3|TRBV5-4
CASSLGLAGIDTQYF
TGTGCCAGCAGCCTGGGACTAGCGGGCATAGATACGCAGTATTTT